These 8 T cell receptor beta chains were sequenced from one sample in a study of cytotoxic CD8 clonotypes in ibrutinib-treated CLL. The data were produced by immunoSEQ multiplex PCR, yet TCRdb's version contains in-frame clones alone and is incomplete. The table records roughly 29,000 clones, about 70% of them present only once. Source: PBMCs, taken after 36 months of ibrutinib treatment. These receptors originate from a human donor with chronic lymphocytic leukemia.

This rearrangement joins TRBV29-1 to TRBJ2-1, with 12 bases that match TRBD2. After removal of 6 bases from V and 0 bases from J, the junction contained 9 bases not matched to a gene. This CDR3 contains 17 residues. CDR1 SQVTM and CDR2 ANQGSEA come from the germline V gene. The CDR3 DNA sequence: TGCAGCGTCCCCCCTAGCGGGGGGGGAAGCTCCTACAATGAGCAGTTCTTC. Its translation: CSVPPSGGGSSYNEQFF.

In DNA, the CDR3 is TGTGCCAGCGAAGACGGATTATCCTACGAGCAGTACTTC. Translated: CASEDGLSYEQYF. The chain recombines TRBV6-5 with TRBJ2-7; no definite D call. V lost 8 bases and J lost 1, with 12 bases in between. The CDR3 runs to 13 residues. From germline, CDR1 is MNHEY and CDR2 SVGAGI.

The CDR3 spells CASRRTGTEAFF. The CDR3 nucleotides read TGTGCCAGCAGGCGGACGGGCACTGAAGCTTTCTTT. The chain is built from TRBV2 and TRBJ1-1, with D uncertain. The CDR3 loop spans 12 amino acids. V was clipped by 6 bases and J by 4 bases, with 9 bases between them. Germline V lookup: CDR1 SNHLY, CDR2 FYNNEI.

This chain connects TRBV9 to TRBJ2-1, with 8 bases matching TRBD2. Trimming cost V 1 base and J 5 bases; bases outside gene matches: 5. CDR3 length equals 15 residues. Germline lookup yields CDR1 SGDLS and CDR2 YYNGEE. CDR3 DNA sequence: TGTGCCAGCAGCGTAACCGGGGGGGCCAACAATGAGCAGTTCTTC. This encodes CASSVTGGANNEQFF.

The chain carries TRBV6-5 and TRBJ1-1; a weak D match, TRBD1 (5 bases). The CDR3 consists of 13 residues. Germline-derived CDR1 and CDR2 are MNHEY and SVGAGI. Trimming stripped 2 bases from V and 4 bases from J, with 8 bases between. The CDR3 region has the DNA TGTGCCAGCAGTTACGGAGGGGTCACTGAAGCTTTCTTT. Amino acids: CASSYGGVTEAFF.

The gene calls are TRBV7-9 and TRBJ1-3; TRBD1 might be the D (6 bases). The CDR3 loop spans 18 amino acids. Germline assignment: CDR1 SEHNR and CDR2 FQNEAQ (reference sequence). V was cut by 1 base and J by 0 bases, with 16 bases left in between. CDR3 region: CASSLGPGDPFSGNTIYF. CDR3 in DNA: TGTGCCAGCAGCTTAGGCCCAGGGGACCCTTTCTCTGGAAACACCATATATTTT.

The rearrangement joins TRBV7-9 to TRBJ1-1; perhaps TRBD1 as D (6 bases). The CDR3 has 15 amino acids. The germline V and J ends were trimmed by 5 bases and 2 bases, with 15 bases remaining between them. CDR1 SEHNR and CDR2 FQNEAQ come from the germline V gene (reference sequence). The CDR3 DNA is TGTGCCAGCAGCCCCCGGGGGCAGCCAAACACTGAAGCTTTCTTT. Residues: CASSPRGQPNTEAFF.

The CDR3 protein is CASSDRDYEQYF. CDR3 bases: TGTGCCAGCAGCGACCGGGACTACGAGCAGTACTTC. V is TRBV11-1 and J is TRBJ2-7; D perhaps matches TRBD2 (5 bases). The CDR3 is made up of 12 amino acids. Trimming stripped 5 bases from V and 3 bases from J, with 8 bases between. CDR1 and CDR2 from the germline V gene are SGHAT and FQDESV (reference sequence).